A single sample is the source of the 14 T cell receptor beta chains below, sequenced in a study of breast tumors, draining lymph nodes, adjacent tissues. TCRdb analysed the multiplex PCR reads with MiXCR anew, one entry per CDR3 protein. This table holds 70,000 or so distinct CDR3 sequences, approximately 47% found once. The specimen was breast tumor tissue. The receptor set was obtained from a female donor with breast cancer. Some clones in this sample may be carry-over from other donors' samples.

This clonotype was counted ten times or more. The chain couples TRBV12-3 or TRBV12-4 to TRBJ2-1; no definite D call. The CDR3 extends over 13 amino acids. V dropped 1 base and J dropped 9 bases, with 10 bases sitting between them. The CDR3, as DNA: TGTGCCAGCAGTTTAGGTTGGGATCCTGAGCAGTTCTTC. It encodes CASSLGWDPEQFF.

This clonotype was seen at least ten times. This chain connects TRBV12-3 or TRBV12-4 to TRBJ1-5, with 7 positions matching TRBD1. V lost 1 base to trimming and J lost 1 base; unmatched junction nucleotides: 7. The CDR3 runs 17 residues. In DNA, the CDR3 is TGTGCCAGCAGTTTAGAGTGGGGCAGGGGGAGCAATCAGCCCCAGCATTTT. This translates into CASSLEWGRGSNQPQHF.

The table lists this clonotype with many counts. The J gene is TRBJ1-2, the V gene TRBV7-2; D is uncertain. Trimming took off 3 bases at V and 5 bases at J, with 16 bases between the two ends. This CDR3 has 15 residues. CDR1 SGHTA and CDR2 FQGNSA come from the germline V gene. This chain's CDR3 is CASSFSNSQVYGYTF. The CDR3, as DNA: TGTGCCAGCAGCTTTAGTAACTCACAAGTTTATGGCTACACCTTC.

The chain employs TRBV27 and TRBJ2-2, with D perhaps matching TRBD1 (6 bases). V was shortened by 3 bases and J by 4 bases, with 15 bases between the two germline ends. The germline V gene encodes CDR1 MNHEY and CDR2 SMNVEV (reference sequence). This CDR3 contains 16 residues. DNA of the CDR3: TGTGCCAGCAGTTTTCCGGCCCAGGGGTCCACCGGGGAGCTGTTTTTT. It specifies CASSFPAQGSTGELFF.

A word on this clonotype: This may stem from a read error, because a much larger clone lies one nucleotide away. This rearrangement joins TRBV6-2 or TRBV6-3 to TRBJ2-1; tentative D call: TRBD1 (5 bases). V lost 2 bases and J 9 bases, leaving 11 bases between the germline ends. Germline V gives CDR1 MNHEY, CDR2 SVGEGT. This CDR3 region has 13 residues. CDR3 amino acids: CASSYDSVSEQFF. The CDR3 region has the DNA TGTGCCAGCAGTTACGACAGTGTGTCTGAGCAGTTCTTC.

With regard to this clonotype: An end of the junction differs from the germline gene, which may be a read error. J is TRBJ2-5 and V is TRBV6-5; 15 bases fit TRBD2. The germline gives CDR1 MNHEY, CDR2 SVGAGI. The CDR3 sequence is 16 residues long. CDR3 residues: CVSSPGLAGGFGTQYF. For the CDR3, the DNA is TGTGTCAGCAGTCCCGGACTAGCGGGGGGGTTCGGGACCCAGTACTTC.

On this clonotype: It may be a read error: a sequence one base away is much more abundant. This CDR3 is missing its conserved last phenylalanine or tryptophan, likely due to a read error. The chain couples TRBV18 to TRBJ2-2; D is ambiguous. This CDR3 has 13 residues. Trimming removed 0 bases from V and 5 bases from J, with 4 bases in between. Germline V lookup: CDR1 KGHSH, CDR2 LQKENI. The CDR3 loop reads CASSPPETGELFS. The CDR3 nucleotides read TGTGCCAGCTCACCACCGGAGACCGGGGAGCTGTTTTCT.

This clonotype showed up many times. V is TRBV3-1 and J is TRBJ2-7; 12 bases align to TRBD2. The CDR3 totals 19 residues. V shed 0 bases and J 0 bases; nucleotides not matched to a gene: 9. Germline V gene sequence: CDR1 LGHDT, CDR2 YNNKEL (reference sequence). As DNA, the CDR3 is TGTGCCAGCAGCCAAGATCTCCTAGCGGGGGGGCTGAGCTCCTACGAGCAGTACTTC. Its protein is CASSQDLLAGGLSSYEQYF.

This clonotype was seen repeatedly, ten times or more. This chain connects TRBV9 to TRBJ2-3; 8 bases align to TRBD2. The trim removed 3 bases at V and 0 bases at J, leaving 9 bases unmatched. Germline lookup yields CDR1 SGDLS and CDR2 YYNGEE. The CDR3 sequence is 17 residues long. CDR3 region: CASSAPIAGLSTDTQYF. In nucleotides, the CDR3 is TGTGCCAGCAGCGCTCCAATAGCGGGGCTTAGCACAGATACGCAGTATTTT.

At least ten counts were recorded for this clonotype. V and J are TRBV6-5 and TRBJ2-3; D may match TRBD1 or TRBD2 (6 bases each). V was shortened by 2 bases and J by 2 bases, with 8 bases between the two germline ends. The CDR3 sequence is 14 residues long. The germline CDR1 and CDR2 sequences are MNHEY and SVGAGI. In nucleotides, the CDR3 is TGTGCCAGCAGTTACGGGGGGCCCACAGATACGCAGTATTTT. It codes for CASSYGGPTDTQYF.

A remark on this clonotype: One end of the junction is discordant with germline, which a read error may explain. The rearrangement joins TRBV6-6 to TRBJ2-7; D is perhaps TRBD2 (6 bases). There are 12 residues in the CDR3. CDR1 and CDR2 from the germline V gene are MNHNY and SVGAGI (reference sequence). The CDR3 DNA sequence: TGTGCCAACAGTCCCAGGCCGGGGGAGCAATACTTC. Its protein is CANSPRPGEQYF.

Ten or more counts support this clonotype. The chain links TRBV7-9 to TRBJ1-2; 10 bases align to TRBD1. The CDR3 sequence is 15 residues long. The trim removed 5 bases at V and 9 bases at J, leaving 12 bases unmatched. Per the germline V gene, CDR1 is SEHNR and CDR2 is FQNEAQ (reference sequence). The CDR3 nucleotides read TGTGCCAGCAGCCATACTAGGACAGGGGGTCATAGCTACACCTTC. It encodes CASSHTRTGGHSYTF.

To note about this clonotype: The junction departs from germline at one end; a sequencing error may be responsible. The chain joins TRBV6-5 to TRBJ2-3, with D perhaps matching TRBD1 or TRBD2 (5 bases each). Germline CDR1 is MNHEY and CDR2 is SVGAGI. The CDR3 extends over 17 amino acids. The CDR3 DNA sequence: TGTGCCAGCAGTCCCCGGGATAGGGGCCCTAGCACAGATATGCAGTATTTT. This sequence encodes CASSPRDRGPSTDMQYF.

Comment on this clonotype: This CDR3 fails to terminate in the conserved phenylalanine or tryptophan, so it likely reflects a read error. J is TRBJ2-3 and V is TRBV29-1; D is possibly TRBD2 (7 bases). Germline V CDR1 and CDR2: SQVTM, ANQGSEA. The CDR3 extends over 16 amino acids. V gave up 4 bases and J gave up 1 base, with 18 bases separating them. This CDR3 is CSVGGREGEGTDTQYL. Here the CDR3 DNA reads TGCAGCGTTGGAGGGAGGGAGGGGGAGGGCACAGATACGCAGTATCTT.